This TCR beta chain was found in a study of metastatic and nonmetastatic thyroid tumors. The CDR3 is 17 amino acids. CDR1 and CDR2 from the germline V gene are GTSNPN and SVGIG (reference sequence). Unmatched junction bases numbered 7, after V lost 0 bases and J lost 0 bases. To note about this clone: Its antigen is as yet unknown.

Ahead of thyroid surgery, no patient had received treatment of any kind. Through MiXCR, TCRdb re-clonotyped the PCR reads. The sample records about 40,000 clones, about 16% being singletons. Broader study findings: Within blood and tumor, benign nodules reportedly had significantly lower TCR beta diversity than malignant thyroid tumors did.

The source is a female donor with papillary thyroid cancer or a benign thyroid nodule (not recorded which). Some clones in this sample may be carry-over from other donors' samples. V gene TRBV30 combines with J gene TRBJ2-1; 8 positions agree with TRBD2. The source material was blood. The CDR3 sequence: CAWSVPGGGSSYNEQFF. In DNA form, the CDR3 reads TGTGCCTGGAGTGTACCGGGCGGGGGGAGCTCCTACAATGAGCAGTTCTTC.